In its sample, the clone carrying this T cell receptor (beta chain) was seen many times. Its antigen remains unknown. One end of the junction does not line up with germline, which may come from a read error. The sample originates from a study of response to subunit inactivated influenza vaccine. Findings of the study overall: Authors suggested few new T cells are recruited by each seasonal influenza vaccination.

Germline lookup yields CDR1 MGHRA and CDR2 YSYEKL. The CDR3 is 15 amino acids. TCRdb recomputed calls from the RT-PCR reads with MiXCR, one row per CDR3 protein. Of 500,000 to 600,000 distinct CDR3 sequences listed, around 13% are singletons. The sequencing here drew on PBMCs from blood, taken 45 days after vaccination. The chain combines TRBV4-1 with TRBJ2-1, with TRBD1 matching over 7 bases. The clonotype comes from a middle-aged man who received an inactivated influenza vaccine. CDR3 sequence: CASSKDRVFYNEQFF. The DNA for the CDR3 is TGCGCCAGCAGCAAAGACAGGGTTTTCTACAATGAGCAGTTCTTC.